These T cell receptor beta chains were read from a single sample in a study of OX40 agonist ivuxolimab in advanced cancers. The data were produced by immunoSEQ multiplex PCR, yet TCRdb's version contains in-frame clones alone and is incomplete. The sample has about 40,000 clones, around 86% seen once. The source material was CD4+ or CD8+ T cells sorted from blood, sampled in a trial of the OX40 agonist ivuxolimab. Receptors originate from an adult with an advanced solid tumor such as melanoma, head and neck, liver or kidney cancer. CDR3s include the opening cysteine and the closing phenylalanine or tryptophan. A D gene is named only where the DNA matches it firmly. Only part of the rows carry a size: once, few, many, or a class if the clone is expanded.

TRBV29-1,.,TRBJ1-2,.,CSVEDRWTENYGYTF,TGCAGCGTTGAAGATCGCTGGACAGAGAACTATGGCTACACCTTC
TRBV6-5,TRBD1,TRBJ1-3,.,CASSYLGTATGNTIYF,TGTGCCAGCAGTTACCTCGGGACAGCCACTGGAAACACCATATATTTT
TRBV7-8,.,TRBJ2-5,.,CASSRTQETQYF,TGTGCCAGCAGCAGGACCCAAGAGACCCAGTACTTC
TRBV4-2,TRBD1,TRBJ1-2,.,CASSLPPGQGDYGYTF,TGTGCCAGCAGCTTGCCCCCGGGACAGGGGGACTATGGCTACACCTTC
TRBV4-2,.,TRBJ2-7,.,CASSQVRGTTYEQYF,TGTGCCAGCAGCCAAGTAAGGGGGACTACCTACGAGCAGTACTTC
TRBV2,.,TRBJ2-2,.,CASRRTGELFF,TGTGCCAGCAGGCGGACTGGGGAGCTGTTTTTT
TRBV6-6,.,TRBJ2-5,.,CASSIDLGGQETQYF,TGTGCCAGCAGCATAGATTTAGGGGGGCAAGAGACCCAGTACTTC
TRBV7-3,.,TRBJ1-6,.,CASSLGGSSPLHF,TGTGCCAGCAGCTTAGGAGGGAGCTCACCCCTCCACTTT
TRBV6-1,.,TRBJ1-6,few,CASRPSYNSPLHF,TGTGCCAGCCGTCCGTCCTATAATTCACCCCTCCACTTT
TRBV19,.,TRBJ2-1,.,CASQRAGDAYNEQFF,TGTGCCAGTCAAAGGGCCGGAGATGCCTACAATGAGCAGTTCTTC
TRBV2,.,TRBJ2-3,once,CAQLGEVTQYF,TGTGCCCAACTAGGGGAGGTTACGCAGTATTTT
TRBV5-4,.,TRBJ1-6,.,CASSLGGPTGLSPLHF,TGTGCCAGCAGCTTGGGGGGCCCGACAGGTCTATCACCCCTCCACTTT
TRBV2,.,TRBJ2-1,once,CASKLLAGPNEQFF,TGTGCCAGCAAACTACTCGCAGGGCCCAATGAGCAGTTCTTC